These 11 T cell receptor beta chains were all obtained from the same sample, sequenced in a study of blood T cell repertoires in COVID-19. Clones were sequenced by immunoSEQ multiplex PCR, and TCRdb holds only the in-frame ones, with some missing. The sample holds fewer than 4,500 clones, approximately 91% seen once. The sequenced sample was peripheral blood. The receptors originated from a man aged 45-60 years with active COVID-19.

This clone was seen a handful of times. The J gene is TRBJ2-7, the V gene TRBV2; tentative D call: TRBD2 (5 bases). The V end was cut by 7 bases, the J end by 4 bases, with 23 bases between. Germline loops: CDR1 SNHLY, CDR2 FYNNEI. The length of the CDR3 is 16 residues. CDR3 sequence reads: CASKRLRWEKEYEQYF. The CDR3 DNA sequence: TGTGCCAGCAAGAGATTAAGATGGGAGAAGGAATACGAGCAGTACTTC.

This chain links TRBV6-1 with TRBJ2-7; D may be TRBD2 (5 bases). CDR3 length equals 12 residues. Looked up from germline, CDR1 is MNHNS and CDR2 is SASEGT. With 5 bases removed from V and 6 bases from J, the gap between germline ends came to 11 bases. The CDR3 bases are TGTGCCAGCAGTTATCTAGCAGGCGAGCAGTACTTC. Translation gives CASSYLAGEQYF.

V gene TRBV7-8 combines with J gene TRBJ1-2; TRBD1 aligns across 7 bases. After removal of 2 bases from V and 3 bases from J, the junction contained 15 bases not matched to a gene. The CDR3 has 18 amino acids. CDR1 and CDR2 from the germline V gene are SGHVS and FQNEAQ. The CDR3 reads CASSLTRLEGGADYGYTF. The CDR3, as DNA: TGTGCCAGCAGCTTAACCCGGTTAGAAGGGGGCGCGGACTATGGCTACACCTTC.

The CDR3 region has the DNA TGTGCCAGCAGTTTTCCCCAAGGGAGGGGTGCGTACGAGCAGTACTTC. As protein: CASSFPQGRGAYEQYF. The genes are TRBV28 and TRBJ2-7; TRBD2 agrees at 7 bases. Losses at the gene ends were 3 bases for V and 4 bases for J; bases not matched to a gene: 12. In germline, CDR1 is MDHEN, CDR2 SYDVKM. The CDR3 loop spans 16 amino acids.

The rearrangement joins TRBV18 to TRBJ1-1; D is perhaps TRBD1 (6 bases). V lost 2 bases to trimming and J lost 5 bases, with 15 bases between them. The length of the CDR3 is 15 residues. The V gene's germline CDR1 is KGHSH and CDR2 LQKENI. CDR3 sequence: CASSPAAGDKTEAFF. The CDR3 DNA is TGTGCCAGCTCACCAGCGGCAGGGGATAAAACTGAAGCTTTCTTT.

J is TRBJ2-2 and V is TRBV5-4; possibly TRBD2 for D (6 bases). Germline CDR1 reads SGHNT; CDR2 reads YYREEE (reference sequence). The CDR3 sequence is 16 residues long. V lost 0 bases and J lost 3, with 12 bases in between. DNA of the CDR3: TGTGCCAGCAGCTTGGCGGTAGCGGAGTACACCGGGGAGCTGTTTTTT. This sequence encodes CASSLAVAEYTGELFF.

The gene calls are TRBV11-3 and TRBJ2-1, with 7 positions matching TRBD2. The V gene end was trimmed by 5 bases and the J gene end by 5 bases; junction bases not matched to a gene: 18. Germline V CDR1 and CDR2: SGHNT, YENEEA. CDR3 length: 18 amino acids. The CDR3 is CASSATDRLAPLHNEQFF. CDR3 bases: TGTGCCAGCAGCGCAACCGACAGACTAGCCCCACTCCACAATGAGCAGTTCTTC.

V and J are TRBV28 and TRBJ2-1; 9 bases map to TRBD1. V was clipped by 4 bases and J by 3 bases; unmatched bases: 10. Germline lookup yields CDR1 MDHEN and CDR2 SYDVKM. The CDR3 sequence is 17 residues long. CDR3 region: CASSSDFAGQGYNEQFF. The CDR3 DNA is TGTGCCAGCAGTTCAGACTTCGCGGGACAGGGCTACAATGAGCAGTTCTTC.

V is TRBV5-8 and J is TRBJ2-7; D gene unclear. Looked up from germline, CDR1 is SGHTS and CDR2 is YDEGEE. The CDR3 has 10 residues. V dropped 5 bases and J dropped 4 bases, with 4 bases sitting between them. This CDR3 is CASRSYEQYF. The CDR3 DNA sequence: TGTGCCAGCAGATCATACGAGCAGTACTTC.

This clone was detected once. The chain carries TRBV7-2 and TRBJ1-5, with TRBD1 as a possible D gene (5 bases). Trimming pared 5 bases from V and 2 bases from J, leaving 16 bases between. This CDR3 is built from 16 residues. From germline, CDR1 is SGHTA and CDR2 FQGNSA. In DNA form, the CDR3 reads TGTGCCAGCAGCCCAGGAGTGGGGGGAGGCAATCAGCCCCAGCATTTT. This translates into CASSPGVGGGNQPQHF.

The CDR3 protein is CASTGVRVEKLFF. DNA for the CDR3: TGTGCCAGCACGGGGGTTCGGGTTGAAAAACTGTTTTTT. The chain links TRBV6-6 to TRBJ1-4, with D perhaps matching TRBD1 (5 bases). Per germline, CDR1 MNHNY and CDR2 SVGAGI (reference sequence). Between the trimmed V and J ends, which lost 7 bases and 7 bases, there was a span of 13 bases. This CDR3 has 13 amino acids.